This entry concerns a single T cell receptor beta chain. What it binds is unknown. The data originate from a study of cytomegalovirus exposure and HLA in healthy donors. PCR primers comprised 60 Vbeta and 13 Jbeta primers. The method was immunoSEQ multiplex PCR; TCRdb's version includes in-frame clones alone and lacks a portion of them. The sample holds under 130,000 clones, 65% to 90% seen once. CDR1 and CDR2 (germline): MNHNS, SASEGT. The CDR3 spans 13 residues. Trimming removed 0 bases from V and 9 bases from J, with 8 bases in between. Study-wide points: TCR beta V- and J-gene trimming was later associated with a missense DCLRE1C variant. The study flagged roughly 150 TCR beta chains as cytomegalovirus-associated. Per a prior analysis, the majority of TCR beta V segments were productive roughly 87% or roughly 30% of the time.

This receptor was taken from a man younger than 40 in good health and CMV-seropositive. The chain recombines TRBV6-1 with TRBJ2-2; D is perhaps TRBD2 (6 bases). Sequenced input: PBMCs. CDR3 coding DNA: TGTGCCAGCAGTGAAGCCGGACTACGGGAGCTGTTTTTT. Residues: CASSEAGLRELFF.